Sequencing of this T cell receptor (beta chain) was carried out in a study of beta chain features in type 1 diabetes. This clone has more than one count but fewer than ten. The investigators reverse transcribed all of the isolated RNA, so they sequenced expressed TCRB transcripts. Clones were read by immunoSEQ multiplex PCR, and TCRdb kept only the in-frame ones, dropping some. This table has around 330,000 clones, roughly 11% appearing once. Germline values: CDR1 SGHDN, CDR2 FVKESK. The CDR3 has 15 amino acids. V dropped 4 bases and J dropped 7; count of bases not matched to a gene: 9. This chain connects TRBV14 to TRBJ2-5, with 10 bases that match TRBD2. This sequence was found in a woman aged 30 to 39 in good health. The source material was naive CD4+ T cells from blood. This CDR3 is CASSPGLADARTQYF. The CDR3, as DNA: TGTGCCAGCAGCCCCGGACTAGCGGATGCCCGGACCCAGTACTTC.